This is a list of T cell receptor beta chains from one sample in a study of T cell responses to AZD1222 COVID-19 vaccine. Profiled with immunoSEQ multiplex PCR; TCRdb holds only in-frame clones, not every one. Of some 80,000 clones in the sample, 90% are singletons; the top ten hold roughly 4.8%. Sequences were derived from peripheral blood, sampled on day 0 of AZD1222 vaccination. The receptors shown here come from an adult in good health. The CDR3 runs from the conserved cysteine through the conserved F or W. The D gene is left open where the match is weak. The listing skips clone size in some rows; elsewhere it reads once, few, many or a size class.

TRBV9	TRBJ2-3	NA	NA	TGTGCCAGCAGCGAGGGGGACGTATCTAGCACAGATACGCAGTATTTT	CASSEGDVSSTDTQYF
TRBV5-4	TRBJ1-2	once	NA	TGTGCCAGCACTCCCCAAGCCGGCCAGCAGTTATTCGGCTACACCTTC	CASTPQAGQQLFGYTF
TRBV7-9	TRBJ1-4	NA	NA	TGTGCCAGCAGCTTGGTGGGGAAGGATGAAAAACTGTTTTTT	CASSLVGKDEKLFF
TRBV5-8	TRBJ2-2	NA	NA	TGTGCCAGCAGCTTGGCCGGGACGCGGAACACCGGGGAGCTGTTTTTT	CASSLAGTRNTGELFF
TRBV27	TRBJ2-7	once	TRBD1	TGTGCCAGCAGATCTTGGGACAGGGGGCGCGACGAGCAGTACTTC	CASRSWDRGRDEQYF
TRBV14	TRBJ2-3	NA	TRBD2	TGTGCCAGCAGCCAAGATCTGAGGCTAGCGGGCTATGATACGCAGTATTTT	CASSQDLRLAGYDTQYF
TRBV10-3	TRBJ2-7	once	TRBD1	TGTGCCATCAGGGGGACAGGGGGGCAGGGCGAGCAGTACTTC	CAIRGTGGQGEQYF
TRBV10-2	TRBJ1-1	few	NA	TGCGCCAGCAGTCCCAGGGAGAACACTGAAGCTTTCTTT	CASSPRENTEAFF
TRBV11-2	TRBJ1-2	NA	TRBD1	TGTGCCAGCAGCCCTGTTTCGGGACAGGGATATGGCTACACCTTC	CASSPVSGQGYGYTF
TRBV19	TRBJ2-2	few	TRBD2	TGTGCCAGTAGTATGCTAGCGGGGGATATCGGGGAGCTGTTTTTT	CASSMLAGDIGELFF
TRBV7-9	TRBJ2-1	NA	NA	TGTGCCAGCAGCTCCACCCCTCCTAGGGAGTCATACAATGAGCAGTTCTTC	CASSSTPPRESYNEQFF
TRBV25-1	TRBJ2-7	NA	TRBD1	TGTGCCAGCAGTGAACAGGGGGCCTCCTACGAGCAGTACTTC	CASSEQGASYEQYF
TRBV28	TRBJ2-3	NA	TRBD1	TGTGCCAGCAGTTCCTTCCGGGACAGGGCAGATACGCAGTATTTT	CASSSFRDRADTQYF
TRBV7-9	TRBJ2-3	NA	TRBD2	TGTGCCAGCAACCTTGGGACTAGCGGATACACAGATACGCAGTATTTT	CASNLGTSGYTDTQYF
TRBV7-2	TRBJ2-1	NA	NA	TGTGCCAGCAGCCCACCGGGTGAGCAGTTCTTC	CASSPPGEQFF
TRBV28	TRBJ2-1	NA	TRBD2	TGTGCCAGCAGTTTGGCAGGGAGGGAGTTCTTC	CASSLAGREFF
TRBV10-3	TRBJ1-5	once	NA	TGTGCCATCAGTGAGGGCACTGATAGCAATCAGCCCCAGCATTTT	CAISEGTDSNQPQHF
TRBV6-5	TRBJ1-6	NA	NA	TGTGCCAGCAGTTACTCTCAATCACCCCTCCACTTT	CASSYSQSPLHF
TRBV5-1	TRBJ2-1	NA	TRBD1	TGCGCCAGCAGCAGCGGACAGGGGGCATGGTACAATGAGCAGTTCTTC	CASSSGQGAWYNEQFF
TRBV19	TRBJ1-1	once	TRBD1	TGTGCCAGTAGTCTGACAGGGGTGGCAGACACTGAAGCTTTCTTT	CASSLTGVADTEAFF
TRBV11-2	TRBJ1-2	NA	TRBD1	TGTGCCAGCAGCCTTAGTGGATCACAGGGGAACTATGGCTACACCTTC	CASSLSGSQGNYGYTF
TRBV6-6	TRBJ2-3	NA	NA	TGTGCCAGCTTGTCTTTCCTCACAGATACGCAGTATTTT	CASLSFLTDTQYF
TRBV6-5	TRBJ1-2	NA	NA	TGTGCCAGCAGTTCCCCCGGCTATGGCTACACCTTC	CASSSPGYGYTF
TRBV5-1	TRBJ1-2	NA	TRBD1	TGCGCCAGCAGCCCGGGACAGGGGGCATTTGGCTACACCTTC	CASSPGQGAFGYTF
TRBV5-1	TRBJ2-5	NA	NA	TGCGCCAGCAGCTTGCGGGAGACCCAGTACTTC	CASSLRETQYF
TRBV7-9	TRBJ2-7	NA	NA	TGTGCCAGCACCGAACGGGTTGGTTACGAGCAGTACTTC	CASTERVGYEQYF
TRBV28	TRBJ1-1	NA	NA	TGTGCCAGCAGCTGGGCCTGGGCGGTTGGGAACACTGAAGCTTTCTTT	CASSWAWAVGNTEAFF
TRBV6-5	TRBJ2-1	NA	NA	TGTGCCAGCAAACCGGGGCCAGCCTACAATGAGCAGTTCTTC	CASKPGPAYNEQFF
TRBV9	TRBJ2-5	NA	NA	TGTGCCAGCAGCGTAGCCAGTCAAGAGACCCAGTACTTC	CASSVASQETQYF
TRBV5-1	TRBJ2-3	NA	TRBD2	TGCGCCAGCACCGTAAGCGGGGGGGCCCCAGATACGCAGTATTTT	CASTVSGGAPDTQYF
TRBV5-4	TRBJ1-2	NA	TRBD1	TGTGCCAGCAGCAAGAACAGGGGGGATAACTATGGCTACACCTTC	CASSKNRGDNYGYTF
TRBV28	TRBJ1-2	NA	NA	TGTGCCAGCAGTTTTGGGACGGGGTCCCTCTATGGCTACACCTTC	CASSFGTGSLYGYTF
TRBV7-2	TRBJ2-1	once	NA	TGTGCCAGCAGCTCCGCCTTGGGTGGATCACCGGCAAATCAGCAGTTCTTC	CASSSALGGSPANQQFF
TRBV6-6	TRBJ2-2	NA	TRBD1	TGTGCCAGCATGGACAGGGGGCCGGGGGAGCTGTTTTTT	CASMDRGPGELFF